The 15 T cell receptor beta chains presented below share a single source sample, sequenced in a study of shared clonotypes between healthy human individuals. Method: immunoSEQ multiplex PCR; TCRdb's copy keeps in-frame clones and lacks some. The sample has about 1.4 million clones, around 97% seen once; the top ten hold over 1%. The sequencing sample was made of naive CD4+ T cells sorted from blood. Subset in this sample: CD45RA+ positively selected. These receptor sequences come from a man in his thirties or forties in good health.

This chain links TRBV19 with TRBJ2-1, with 7 nucleotides matching TRBD2. J lost 2 bases, V lost 6 bases, and 7 bases had no gene match. This CDR3 is 15 amino acids long. From germline, CDR1 is LNHDA and CDR2 SQIVND (reference sequence). DNA of the CDR3: TGTGCCAGTAGAAGGAATAGCGGGCCCTACAATGAGCAGTTCTTC. This sequence encodes CASRRNSGPYNEQFF.

The genes are TRBV9 and TRBJ2-1, with TRBD2 identical over 9 bases. Trimming took 0 bases from V and 9 from J; bases not matched to a gene: 10. The CDR3 has 16 residues. From germline, CDR1 is SGDLS and CDR2 YYNGEE. The chain's CDR3 is CASSVEGAGGAGEQFF. The CDR3 region has the DNA TGTGCCAGCAGCGTAGAGGGGGCGGGAGGGGCCGGTGAGCAGTTCTTC.

The V and J genes are TRBV5-6 and TRBJ2-3; D remains unclear. CDR1 and CDR2 (germline): SGHDT, YYEEEE. The CDR3 totals 15 residues. V gave up 4 bases and J gave up 2 bases, with 14 bases separating them. The CDR3 spells CASSTRLAYTDTQYF. For the CDR3, the DNA is TGTGCCAGCAGCACTCGTCTCGCGTACACAGATACGCAGTATTTT. Combining the CDR3 with reference TRBV5-6 and TRBJ2-3 gives the whole variable domain DAGVTQSPTHLIKTRGQQVTLRCSPKSGHDTVSWYQQALGQGPQFIFQYYEEEERQRGNFPDRFSGHQFPNYSSELNVNALLLGDSALYLCASSTRLAYTDTQYFGPGTRLTVL.

The chain has TRBV9 and TRBJ2-2, with D perhaps matching TRBD2 (6 bases). The CDR3 spans 18 residues. V lost 1 base to trimming and J lost 2 bases, with 18 bases between them. CDR1 and CDR2 from the germline V gene are SGDLS and YYNGEE. The CDR3 DNA reads as TGTGCCAGCAGCGTATTTTCTGGAGGAGGGGCAAACACCGGGGAGCTGTTTTTT. This sequence encodes CASSVFSGGGANTGELFF.

V is TRBV15 and J is TRBJ1-1, with D unresolved. The germline V gene encodes CDR1 LNHNV and CDR2 YYDKDF (reference sequence). CDR3 length: 14 amino acids. V was pared by 1 base and J by 0 bases, with 6 bases between. Here the CDR3 DNA reads TGTGCCACCAGCAGAGGTTTCATGAACACTGAAGCTTTCTTT. Its protein product is CATSRGFMNTEAFF.

This chain connects TRBV9 to TRBJ2-3; TRBD2 agrees at 12 bases. The germline V gene encodes CDR1 SGDLS and CDR2 YYNGEE. After removal of 8 bases from V and 3 bases from J, the junction contained 13 bases not matched to a gene. The CDR3 runs 17 residues. CDR3 sequence reads: CARWKASGRDGTDTQYF. Written as DNA, the CDR3 is TGTGCCAGATGGAAGGCTAGCGGGAGGGACGGGACAGATACGCAGTATTTT. Looking up the rest from reference TRBV9 and TRBJ2-3 gives the full variable domain: DSGVTQTPKHLITATGQRVTLRCSPRSGDLSVYWYQQSLDQGLQFLIQYYNGEERAKGNILERFSAQQFPDLHSELNLSSLELGDSALYFCARWKASGRDGTDTQYFGPGTRLTVL.

The chain combines TRBV5-1 with TRBJ2-2; 11 bases are shared with TRBD2. The ends lost 3 bases at V and 8 bases at J; junction bases unmatched: 9. Germline CDR1 reads SGHRS; CDR2 reads YFSETQ. The CDR3 contains 16 residues. CDR3 coding DNA: TGCGCCAGCAGCTCCTTAGCGGGAGGGCCAGTAGGGGAGCTGTTTTTT. It specifies CASSSLAGGPVGELFF.

The chain uses TRBV10-1 and TRBJ2-3; 14 nucleotides align to TRBD2. The CDR3 consists of 16 residues. V lost 4 bases, J lost 4 bases, and 4 bases stayed unmatched. Germline V gene data show CDR1 as WNHNN and CDR2 as SYGVQD (reference sequence). CDR3 sequence: CASSVGLAGGPDTQYF. CDR3 nucleotides: TGCGCCAGCAGTGTAGGACTAGCGGGAGGACCAGATACGCAGTATTTT.

The sample holds one count of this clone. This chain uses TRBV5-4 with TRBJ2-1, with 7 bases identical to TRBD1. This CDR3 region has 17 residues. J lost 2 bases, V lost 1 base, and 9 bases had no gene match. Germline V lookup: CDR1 SGHNT, CDR2 YYREEE (reference sequence). DNA for the CDR3: TGTGCCAGCAGCTTGAAAACCGGGACAGTCGCCTACAATGAGCAGTTCTTC. As protein: CASSLKTGTVAYNEQFF.

The chain employs TRBV6-6 and TRBJ2-3; the D gene could be TRBD1 or TRBD2 (5 bases each). The CDR3 has 13 residues. Germline V gene lookup returns CDR1 MNHNY and CDR2 SVGAGI (reference sequence). Between the trimmed V and J ends, which lost 6 bases and 5 bases, there was a span of 12 bases. The CDR3 DNA reads as TGTGCCAGCAGAAGAGGGGTCGAAGATACGCAGTATTTT. Translating gives CASRRGVEDTQYF.

The chain has TRBV27 and TRBJ2-7, with TRBD2 matching 8 bases. Unmatched junction bases numbered 5, after V lost 4 bases and J lost 0 bases. Germline values: CDR1 MNHEY, CDR2 SMNVEV (reference sequence). The CDR3 sequence is 15 residues long. Here the CDR3 DNA reads TGTGCCAGCAGTTACACAGGGACTAGCTCCTACGAGCAGTACTTC. It encodes CASSYTGTSSYEQYF.

This chain links TRBV28 with TRBJ2-7; D possibly corresponds to TRBD1 (6 bases). CDR3 size: 13 residues. Trimming removed 9 bases at V and 2 bases at J, with 14 bases between. Looked up from germline, CDR1 is MDHEN and CDR2 is SYDVKM. The CDR3 coding sequence is TGTGCCAGTTATAGACAGGCCACCTACGAGCAGTACTTC. Translating it yields CASYRQATYEQYF.

The V call is TRBV6-1, the J call TRBJ2-2; D gene uncertain. From germline, CDR1 is MNHNS and CDR2 SASEGT. V lost 5 bases to trimming and J lost 1 base, with 11 bases between them. The CDR3 covers 15 residues. The CDR3 is CASSWSMRNTGELFF. CDR3 sequence (DNA): TGTGCCAGCAGTTGGTCGATGCGGAACACCGGGGAGCTGTTTTTT.

V gene TRBV4-3 combines with J gene TRBJ2-1, with D possibly called TRBD1 or TRBD2 (6 bases each). The CDR3 extends over 16 amino acids. Germline V gives CDR1 LGHNA, CDR2 YSLEER. V gave up 5 bases and J gave up 5 bases, with 19 bases separating them. Here the CDR3 DNA reads TGCGCCAGCAGCGGCCGACTGGGGGGCAGCGACAATGAGCAGTTCTTC. It specifies CASSGRLGGSDNEQFF.

The chain employs TRBV5-6 and TRBJ2-2; 12 positions agree with TRBD2. CDR3 size: 17 residues. Losses at the gene ends were 5 bases for V and 3 bases for J; bases not matched to a gene: 8. Germline CDR1 reads SGHDT; CDR2 reads YYEEEE. CDR3 amino acids: CASSPSGLAGYTGELFF. CDR3 in DNA: TGTGCCAGCAGTCCGTCGGGACTAGCGGGTTACACCGGGGAGCTGTTTTTT.